Listed below are T cell receptor beta chains from one sample, sequenced in a study of beta chain features in type 1 diabetes. Using immunoSEQ multiplex PCR, the repertoire was profiled, and TCRdb retains in-frame clones only, with some absent. The sample lists about 320,000 clones, 14% occurring once. Sequencing used central memory CD4+ T cells from blood. The receptors here all came from a young man in good health. The CDR3 runs from the conserved cysteine through the conserved F or W. A D gene is named only where the DNA matches it firmly. Clone size is given for some rows only: seen once, a few or many times, or a class if the clone is expanded.

cdr3_aa cdr3_nt d_call j_call v_call clone_size
CASSQGAQTTGELFF TGCGCCAGCAGCCAAGGGGCACAGACCACCGGGGAGCTGTTTTTT - TRBJ2-2 TRBV4-3 -
CASNRGDTEAFF TGTGCCAGTAACAGGGGCGACACTGAAGCTTTCTTT TRBD1 TRBJ1-1 TRBV19 few
CASSLDRAGELFF TGCGCCAGCAGCTTGGACCGGGCCGGGGAGCTGTTTTTT - TRBJ2-2 TRBV5-1 -
CASRLGGGGFNQPQHF TGTGCCAGCAGGCTAGGTGGTGGGGGGTTCAATCAGCCCCAGCATTTT - TRBJ1-5 TRBV27 -
CASGLGSTGNNEQFF TGTGCCAGTGGGCTCGGCTCTACCGGGAACAATGAGCAGTTCTTC - TRBJ2-1 TRBV19 -
CASSSDLTGNEQFF TGTGCCAGCAGTTCGGACCTCACCGGGAATGAGCAGTTCTTC - TRBJ2-1 TRBV6-5 -
CASSLILLNTEAFF TGTGCCAGCAGCTTGATTCTGTTGAACACTGAAGCTTTCTTT - TRBJ1-1 TRBV5-6 few
CASREGQGYTGELFF TGTGCCAGCAGAGAAGGACAGGGGTACACCGGGGAGCTGTTTTTT TRBD1 TRBJ2-2 TRBV6-4 few
CASSTGQGFAYEQYF TGTGCCAGCAGCACGGGACAGGGGTTCGCCTACGAGCAGTACTTC TRBD1 TRBJ2-7 TRBV5-4 -
CASSEASGKSDTQYF TGTGCCAGCAGTGAAGCTAGCGGAAAGTCAGATACGCAGTATTTT TRBD2 TRBJ2-3 TRBV25-1 -
CASSELAGGNTQYF TGTGCCAGCAGTGAACTAGCGGGAGGGAATACGCAGTATTTT TRBD2 TRBJ2-3 TRBV6-4 few
CASREVAAGADTQYF TGTGCCAGCCGGGAAGTAGCGGCAGGAGCAGATACGCAGTATTTT - TRBJ2-3 TRBV2 many
CAISEHDNYGYTF TGTGCCATCAGTGAACACGATAACTATGGCTACACCTTC - TRBJ1-2 TRBV10-3 -
CASKEDHGYTF TGTGCCAGCAAGGAGGACCATGGCTACACCTTC - TRBJ1-2 TRBV2 many
CASRKGQNYYGYTF TGTGCCAGCAGAAAGGGACAGAATTACTATGGCTACACCTTC TRBD1 TRBJ1-2 TRBV5-6 few
CASSLVPVGESYEQYF TGCGCCAGCAGCTTGGTTCCAGTAGGGGAATCCTACGAGCAGTACTTC - TRBJ2-7 TRBV5-1 few